The rows below give T cell receptor beta chains drawn from one sample of a study of CD8+CD57+ T cells in acquired aplastic anemia. TCRdb reprocessed the reads via MiXCR and lists one record per CDR3 protein. Here the sample spans some 290,000 distinct CDR3 sequences, 55% to 60% being singletons. The source material was sorted CD4+, CD8+, or CD8+CD57+ T cells (not recorded which) from PBMCs. These receptor sequences come from a human donor with severe aplastic anemia or a healthy control (not recorded which). Each CDR3 is given with its conserved first and last residue. The D gene is left open where the match is weak. Where a row states a size, it is once, few, many or the class of an expanded clone; other rows omit it.

TRBV19	TRBD2	TRBJ2-1	.	TGTGCCAGTGGAGTGGGGGGGACCTACAATGAGCAGTTCTTC	CASGVGGTYNEQFF
TRBV30	TRBD1	TRBJ1-5	.	TGTGCCTGGAGTGTAGGGGGACAGGGCAATCAGCCCCAGCATTTT	CAWSVGGQGNQPQHF
TRBV2	.	TRBJ1-5	many	TGTGCCAGCATGGGGCCGGTTAGCAATCAGCCCCAGCATTTT	CASMGPVSNQPQHF
TRBV5-1	.	TRBJ2-7	few	TGCGCCAGCAGCTCCCCCGGGAACGACTACGAGCAGTACTTC	CASSSPGNDYEQYF
TRBV7-9	.	TRBJ2-7	.	TGTGCCAGCAGCTTATGGGGATCCCGCTACGAGCAGTACTTC	CASSLWGSRYEQYF
TRBV10-2	.	TRBJ1-2	.	TGCGCCAGCACCAACAGGGACGGCTATGGCTACACCTTC	CASTNRDGYGYTF
TRBV5-1	.	TRBJ1-4	.	TGCGCCAGCAGCTTCGGGGGGCCTAATGAAAAACTGTTTTTT	CASSFGGPNEKLFF
TRBV7-8	.	TRBJ1-2	.	TGTGCCAGCAGCTTAGAGGGGGGTAATGGCTATGGCTACACCTTC	CASSLEGGNGYGYTF
TRBV20-1	.	TRBJ2-5	.	TGCAGTGCTACCAGCCAAGAGACCCAGTACTTC	CSATSQETQYF
TRBV20-1	TRBD2	TRBJ2-5	many	TGCAGTGCTCGAACGCTACATCTAGCGGGGGGCCCACAAGAGACCCAGTACTTC	CSARTLHLAGGPQETQYF
TRBV2	.	TRBJ2-7	few	TGTGCCAGGAGTGAAGCATCGGGATCCTACGAGCAGTACTTC	CARSEASGSYEQYF
TRBV7-2	TRBD2	TRBJ2-5	.	TGTGCCAGCAGTAGGACCGTGACTAGCGGGGGGTCAGAAGAGACCCAGTACTTC	CASSRTVTSGGSEETQYF
TRBV7-8	.	TRBJ1-5	many	TGTGCCAGCAGCTTAATTGCAGGGATCAATCAGCCCCAGCATTTT	CASSLIAGINQPQHF
TRBV20-1	TRBD2	TRBJ2-3	.	TGCAGTGCCCCCGATCCCCGCGGGAGATCCACAGATGCGCAGTATTTT	CSAPDPRGRSTDAQYF
TRBV9	TRBD2	TRBJ2-2	.	TGTGCCAGCAGCGTAGCTACTAGCGGGGGCACCGGGGAGCTGTTTTTT	CASSVATSGGTGELFF
TRBV10-3	TRBD1	TRBJ2-7	.	TGTGCCATCAGTGAGTGGGCACAGGGGGCAGTCACCTACGAGCAGTACTTC	CAISEWAQGAVTYEQYF
TRBV2	.	TRBJ2-7	many	TGTGCCAGCACCACAGGACTTATCTACGAGCAGTACTTC	CASTTGLIYEQYF
TRBV24-1	.	TRBJ2-3	.	TGTGCCACCAGTGACCGCCTTAGCGGAGACACAGATACGCAGTATTTT	CATSDRLSGDTDTQYF
TRBV7-2	.	TRBJ2-6	.	TGTGCCAGCTTTGGGGCCAACGTCCTGACTTTC	CASFGANVLTF
TRBV29-1	TRBD2	TRBJ2-1	.	TGCAGCGTTGAGGGGGGGACTAGCGGGGGCCAGAGCTCCTACAATGAGCAGTTCTTC	CSVEGGTSGGQSSYNEQFF
TRBV29-1	.	TRBJ2-5	once	TGCAGCCCTGAGGTACTCCAAGAGACCCAGTACTTC	CSPEVLQETQYF
TRBV6-6	TRBD1	TRBJ1-2	.	TGTGCCAGCAGTTGGGCCCGGGACAGGCCCTATGGCTACACCTTC	CASSWARDRPYGYTF
TRBV2	TRBD1	TRBJ2-7	.	TGTGCCAGCAGTCTATCGGGACAGGGGTGCGAGCAGTACTTC	CASSLSGQGCEQYF
TRBV12-3/TRBV12-4	.	TRBJ1-1	.	TGTGCCAGCAGTTTAAATTGGGTGGTAGGGACTGAAGCTTTCTTT	CASSLNWVVGTEAFF
TRBV4-2	.	TRBJ1-1	few	TGTGCCAGCAGTGTCCAGGGAGCCACTGAAGCTTTCTTT	CASSVQGATEAFF
TRBV7-3	.	TRBJ1-4	.	TGTGCCAGCAGTCTTATTGGACAGCGGACTAATGAAAAACTGTTTTTT	CASSLIGQRTNEKLFF
TRBV28	.	TRBJ1-5	few	TGTGCCAGCAGCCCGGGGGGGCCCCAGCATTTT	CASSPGGPQHF
TRBV20-1	TRBD2	TRBJ2-1	.	TGCAGTGCTAGCGGGGGGGCCTTTTTTGAGCAGTTCTTC	CSASGGAFFEQFF
TRBV29-1	TRBD1	TRBJ2-7	few	TGCAGCGCCGCCCCGGACAGGGGAAACGGCGAGCAGTACTTC	CSAAPDRGNGEQYF
TRBV6-1	.	TRBJ1-5	many	TGTGCCAGCAGTGGGATGGGGCCCCAGCATTTT	CASSGMGPQHF
TRBV7-2	.	TRBJ2-1	.	TGTGCCAGCAGCTTACCGGGAGTCAATGAGCAGTTCTTC	CASSLPGVNEQFF
TRBV10-3	.	TRBJ1-6	once	TGTGCCATCAGTGAATCCCTTACAGGCCGGGAAAGTTCACCCCTCCACTTT	CAISESLTGRESSPLHF
TRBV7-2	.	TRBJ1-5	.	TGTGCCAGCAGTGAACATCAGCCCCAGCATTTT	CASSEHQPQHF
TRBV12-3/TRBV12-4	TRBD2	TRBJ2-5	few	TGTGCCAGCAGCCAAAGGGTGGGCGGGGGGACGCAAGAGACCCAGTACTTC	CASSQRVGGGTQETQYF
TRBV15	TRBD2	TRBJ2-3	few	TGTGCCACCAGCCATCGGCGGGGACTAGCTCGCACAGATACGCAGTATTTT	CATSHRRGLARTDTQYF
TRBV7-8	.	TRBJ1-2	.	TGTGCCAGCAGCTTAGCTGGACTAGCGATTAGTGGCTACACCTTC	CASSLAGLAISGYTF
TRBV7-7	.	TRBJ2-5	many	TGTGCTAGCAGCTTAGGCAGGGGTGAGACCCAGTACTTC	CASSLGRGETQYF
TRBV7-8	TRBD2	TRBJ2-2	.	TGTGCCAGCAGCTATACATTTAGCGGGGGGAACACCGGGGAGCTGTTTTTT	CASSYTFSGGNTGELFF
TRBV7-2	.	TRBJ1-6	.	TGTGCCAGCAGCTTAGCAGCGGGGAGCTCCTATAATTCACCCCTCCACTTT	CASSLAAGSSYNSPLHF
TRBV27	.	TRBJ1-6	.	TGTGCCAGCAGTTTATTTTCGCTTGGGGGATCGGATTCACCCCTCCACTTT	CASSLFSLGGSDSPLHF
TRBV7-8	TRBD2	TRBJ2-7	.	TGTGCCAGCAGCTTAACCCTAGCGGGGGGCCCCCAGCAGTACTTC	CASSLTLAGGPQQYF
TRBV9	.	TRBJ2-5	many	TGTGCCAGCAGCGCATCACAGTACACACCTGGGGAGACCCAGTACTTC	CASSASQYTPGETQYF
TRBV19	.	TRBJ1-1	.	TGTGCCAGTAGTTCCAGCACAGGGCTGGGAGGCACTGAAGCTTTCTTT	CASSSSTGLGGTEAFF
TRBV7-6	.	TRBJ1-3	.	TGTGCCAGCAGCTTAGAGAGGAGAGGGGCTCGAAAAGGAAACACCATATATTTT	CASSLERRGARKGNTIYF
TRBV2	.	TRBJ1-6	.	TGTGCCAGCAGTGAAGGCAGTGGCTTTATGCCCCTCCACTTT	CASSEGSGFMPLHF
TRBV20-1	.	TRBJ2-7	many	TGCAGTGCTAGAGATCCTTCACGAGCCACCTACGAGCAGTACTTC	CSARDPSRATYEQYF
TRBV7-3	TRBD2	TRBJ2-3	.	TGTGCCAGCAGCTTAGCGGGGGGGGTTTACGATACGCAGTATTTT	CASSLAGGVYDTQYF
TRBV6-5	TRBD2	TRBJ2-7	.	TGTGCCAGCAGAAGGGATCTAGCGGGGGGGTCCTACGAGCAGTACTTC	CASRRDLAGGSYEQYF
TRBV24-1	TRBD2	TRBJ2-5	.	TGTGCCACCAGAAGTGCAGGTCGGGAGGAGACCCAGTGCTTC	CATRSAGREETQCF
TRBV3-1	.	TRBJ1-6	many	TGTGCCAGCTCGGGGGGTGTGGCACCCCTCCACTTT	CASSGGVAPLHF
TRBV9	.	TRBJ2-7	.	TGTGCCAGCAGTCCTAAAGACGAGCAGTACTTC	CASSPKDEQYF
TRBV19	.	TRBJ1-5	.	TGTGCCAGTAGTATGTGGGGGTTCGGGCAGCCCCAGCATTTT	CASSMWGFGQPQHF
TRBV7-7	.	TRBJ1-5	many	TGTGCTAGGGGTGTCGATCAGCCCCAGCATTTT	CARGVDQPQHF
TRBV5-1	.	TRBJ2-3	.	TGCGCCAGCAGCTTGAACGGGCGTTATGGCACAGATACGCAGTATTTT	CASSLNGRYGTDTQYF